These 25 T cell receptor beta chains originate from one sample sequenced in a study of graft-versus-host responses after intestinal transplantation. Their recognized antigens are unknown. The method was immunoSEQ multiplex PCR; TCRdb's version includes in-frame clones alone and lacks a portion of them. The sample has over 100,000 clones; around 93% are singletons. The sample was unstimulated CD4+ T cells sorted from spleen or lymph node cells, taken before intestinal transplant. The receptors were sampled from a human donor who received an intestinal transplant.

This chain links TRBV9 with TRBJ2-1, with D perhaps matching TRBD2 (5 bases). Between the trimmed V and J ends, which lost 4 bases and 7 bases, there was a span of 12 bases. CDR1 and CDR2 (germline): SGDLS, YYNGEE. CDR3 length: 13 amino acids. The CDR3 reads CASSRPPGNEQFF. Written as DNA, the CDR3 is TGTGCCAGCAGCAGACCCCCGGGGAATGAGCAGTTCTTC.

This chain joins TRBV5-1 and TRBJ2-1; 8 bases match TRBD1. The germline CDR1 and CDR2 sequences are SGHRS and YFSETQ. This CDR3 has 15 residues. V shed 4 bases, J shed 0 bases, and the junction held 3 bases outside the gene matches. The CDR3 nucleotides read TGCGCCAGCAGCAAAACAGGGGGCTCCTACAATGAGCAGTTCTTC. This encodes CASSKTGGSYNEQFF.

V is TRBV20-1 and J is TRBJ2-5; weak D call: TRBD2 (6 bases). The CDR3 runs 10 residues. Per germline, CDR1 DFQATT and CDR2 SNEGSKA (reference sequence). Deletions cut 3 bases from V and 11 bases from J, with 10 bases between. The CDR3 reads CSARGGLQYF. Here the CDR3 DNA reads TGCAGTGCTAGGGGGGGACTGCAGTACTTC.

The V call is TRBV6-6, the J call TRBJ1-4, with 8 bases identical to TRBD1. Germline CDR1 and CDR2: MNHNY and SVGAGI (reference sequence). This CDR3 is built from 15 residues. The ends lost 5 bases at V and 8 bases at J; junction bases unmatched: 10. CDR3 sequence (DNA): TGTGCCAGCAGTGTTACAGGGGGAAGCACGGAAAAACTGTTTTTT. Its protein is CASSVTGGSTEKLFF.

The chain couples TRBV7-9 to TRBJ1-2; 8 bases match TRBD1. This CDR3 is built from 14 residues. Unmatched junction bases numbered 11, after V lost 7 bases and J lost 7 bases. Per the germline V gene, CDR1 is SEHNR and CDR2 is FQNEAQ (reference sequence). The DNA of the CDR3 is TGTGCCAGCAACCAGGGGGCCGGCGTATCTGGCTACACCTTC. As protein: CASNQGAGVSGYTF. The whole variable domain, filled in from reference TRBV7-9 and TRBJ1-2, reads DTGVSQNPRHKITKRGQNVTFRCDPISEHNRLYWYRQTLGQGPEFLTYFQNEAQLEKSRLLSDRFSAERPKGSFSTLEIQRTEQGDSAMYLCASNQGAGVSGYTFGSGTRLTVV.

The V gene is TRBV19, the J gene TRBJ1-2, with 8 nucleotides matching TRBD1. CDR3 length: 17 amino acids. V was pared by 7 bases and J by 2 bases, with 15 bases of the junction left unmatched. Germline V gives CDR1 LNHDA, CDR2 SQIVND (reference sequence). DNA of the CDR3: TGTGCCAGTACCACCCGGGACAGGTTGCGGCGGAACTATGGCTACACCTTC. Translating gives CASTTRDRLRRNYGYTF.

The chain employs TRBV7-9 and TRBJ2-5, with 8 bases that match TRBD1. V shed 5 bases, J shed 5 bases, and the junction held 10 bases outside the gene matches. The V gene's germline CDR1 is SEHNR and CDR2 FQNEAQ (reference sequence). The CDR3 runs to 15 residues. CDR3 sequence: CASSRDRGGGETQYF. In nucleotides, the CDR3 is TGTGCCAGCAGCCGAGACAGGGGAGGAGGGGAGACCCAGTACTTC.

The chain has TRBV11-2 and TRBJ2-7; 13 bases align to TRBD2. Germline CDR1 reads SGHAT; CDR2 reads FQNNGV. The junction had 4 bases not matched to a gene; V was cut back by 4 bases and J by 4 bases. This CDR3 has 15 residues. CDR3 DNA: TGTGCCAGCAGCTGGACTAGCGGGAGTTCTTACGAGCAGTACTTC. Translated: CASSWTSGSSYEQYF.

The gene calls are TRBV2 and TRBJ2-1, with D perhaps matching TRBD1 or TRBD2 (5 bases each). The V end lost 10 bases, the J end lost 0 bases, and 10 bases lay between the germline ends. The CDR3 has 13 residues. The germline V gene has CDR1 SNHLY and CDR2 FYNNEI. CDR3 loop: CATSGSSYNEQFF. The CDR3 nucleotides are TGTGCCACCTCAGGGAGCTCCTACAATGAGCAGTTCTTC.

V usage is TRBV30 and J usage is TRBJ1-5; D might be TRBD1 (5 bases). Germline V gene lookup returns CDR1 GTSNPN and CDR2 SVGIG (reference sequence). The length of the CDR3 is 13 residues. Trimming removed 3 bases from V and 4 bases from J, with 10 bases in between. CDR3: CAWSTQGNQPQHF. The CDR3 DNA is TGTGCCTGGAGCACCCAGGGAAATCAGCCCCAGCATTTT.

The chain is built from TRBV27 and TRBJ2-1; 12 bases match TRBD2. Per germline, CDR1 MNHEY and CDR2 SMNVEV (reference sequence). V lost 8 bases and J lost 7; bases outside the gene matches: 3. The CDR3 is 13 amino acids. CDR3 nucleotide sequence: TGTGCCAGCGGGCTAGCGGGAGGGAATGAGCAGTTCTTC. This translates into CASGLAGGNEQFF.

The rearrangement uses TRBV7-8 and TRBJ2-5, with 9 bases lining up with TRBD2. Judging by the DNA end, TRBJ2-7 fits better; the J call may be wrong. This CDR3 comprises 15 residues. Germline V lookup: CDR1 SGHVS, CDR2 FQNEAQ. For the CDR3, the DNA is TGTGCCAGCAGCTTAGAACTAGCGGGTGCCTACGAGCAGTACTTC. Amino acid sequence: CASSLELAGAYEQYF.

The genes are TRBV9 and TRBJ1-5; D remains ambiguous. V dropped 4 bases and J dropped 7 bases, with 12 bases sitting between them. The CDR3 is 13 amino acids. In germline, CDR1 is SGDLS, CDR2 YYNGEE. Here the CDR3 DNA reads TGTGCCAGCAGCCCCGGATCCTCACAGCCCCAGCATTTT. Residues: CASSPGSSQPQHF.

This clone was seen a single time. The CDR3 reads CASSPWGLAVNEQFF. The CDR3 DNA is TGTGCCAGCAGTCCTTGGGGACTAGCGGTCAATGAGCAGTTCTTC. The chain joins TRBV6-5 to TRBJ2-1; 11 positions agree with TRBD2. The length of the CDR3 is 15 residues. CDR1 and CDR2 (germline): MNHEY, SVGAGI. J was trimmed by 6 bases and V by 5 bases; bases with no gene match: 6.

The chain uses TRBV5-1 and TRBJ1-1, with TRBD1 matching over 9 bases. CDR3 length equals 14 residues. J lost 1 base, V lost 4 bases, and 2 bases had no gene match. From germline, CDR1 is SGHRS and CDR2 YFSETQ. In nucleotides, the CDR3 is TGCGCCAGCAGCCGGGGACAGGGGAACACTGAAGCTTTCTTT. Translating it yields CASSRGQGNTEAFF. The full variable domain, its missing parts supplied by reference TRBV5-1 and TRBJ1-1, is KAGVTQTPRYLIKTRGQQVTLSCSPISGHRSVSWYQQTPGQGLQFLFEYFSETQRNKGNFPGRFSGRQFSNSRSEMNVSTLELGDSALYLCASSRGQGNTEAFFGQGTRLTVV.

This chain joins TRBV6-1 and TRBJ2-7; D might be TRBD2 (5 bases). The CDR3 loop spans 13 amino acids. Trimming stripped 5 bases from V and 6 bases from J, with 14 bases between. CDR1 and CDR2 from the germline V gene are MNHNS and SASEGT. The CDR3 loop reads CASSPQVTIEQYF. CDR3 DNA sequence: TGTGCCAGCAGTCCCCAAGTGACTATCGAGCAGTACTTC.

The gene calls are TRBV2 and TRBJ1-5; D unclear. The CDR3 is made up of 16 amino acids. Trimming removed 0 bases from V and 2 bases from J, with 11 bases in between. CDR1 is SNHLY and CDR2 is FYNNEI in the germline V gene. The CDR3 bases are TGTGCCAGCAGTGAAGCGGGTAGGGTTCGCAATCAGCCCCAGCATTTT. Its translation is CASSEAGRVRNQPQHF. The complete variable domain, with remaining parts taken from reference TRBV2 and TRBJ1-5, reads EPEVTQTPSHQVTQMGQEVILRCVPISNHLYFYWYRQILGQKVEFLVSFYNNEISEKSEIFDDQFSVERPDGSNFTLKIRSTKLEDSAMYFCASSEAGRVRNQPQHFGDGTRLSIL.

The CDR3 DNA is TGTGCCTGCGCTTGGTCAGGCGATCAGCCCCAGCATTTT. Its protein is CACAWSGDQPQHF. This chain joins TRBV6-1 and TRBJ1-5; D call uncertain. V was cut by 11 bases and J by 5 bases, with 16 bases left in between. Germline loops: CDR1 MNHNS, CDR2 SASEGT. CDR3 size: 13 residues.

This chain joins TRBV5-1 and TRBJ2-3; perhaps TRBD2 as D (6 bases). Trimming pared 4 bases from V and 3 bases from J, leaving 18 bases between. CDR1 SGHRS and CDR2 YFSETQ come from the germline V gene. The CDR3 is 16 amino acids. The CDR3 DNA sequence: TGCGCCAGCAGCCACCGGACGGGAGTGGCGACAGATACGCAGTATTTT. It translates to CASSHRTGVATDTQYF.

The chain couples TRBV6-5 to TRBJ1-5, with TRBD1 matching over 10 bases. Germline V gene lookup returns CDR1 MNHEY and CDR2 SVGAGI. With V trimmed by 5 bases and J by 3 bases, 4 bases remained unmatched. The CDR3 extends over 15 amino acids. The CDR3 protein is CASSRDRGPNQPQHF. CDR3 in DNA: TGTGCCAGCAGTCGGGACAGGGGCCCCAATCAGCCCCAGCATTTT.

The genes are TRBV18 and TRBJ2-7, with 11 bases aligning to TRBD1. Per the germline V gene, CDR1 is KGHSH and CDR2 is LQKENI. The CDR3 runs to 14 residues. The trim removed 2 bases at V and 3 bases at J, leaving 0 bases unmatched. The CDR3 loop reads CASSPGTGGYEQYF. The DNA of the CDR3 is TGTGCCAGCTCACCAGGGACAGGGGGCTACGAGCAGTACTTC.

The chain links TRBV5-4 to TRBJ1-2; D not certain. The germline V gene has CDR1 SGHNT and CDR2 YYREEE (reference sequence). V was pared by 4 bases and J by 2 bases, with 18 bases between. This CDR3 is built from 16 residues. CDR3 sequence reads: CASSMDGGVTNYGYTF. The CDR3 DNA sequence: TGTGCCAGCAGCATGGACGGAGGAGTCACAAACTATGGCTACACCTTC.

V and J are TRBV7-6 and TRBJ2-2; D call uncertain. Germline CDR1 is SGHVS and CDR2 is FNYEAQ. The germline V and J ends were trimmed by 5 bases and 2 bases, with 12 bases remaining between them. This CDR3 contains 15 residues. The CDR3 sequence: CASSPGSINTGELFF. Written as DNA, the CDR3 is TGTGCCAGCAGCCCCGGGTCTATTAACACCGGGGAGCTGTTTTTT.

The chain links TRBV5-4 to TRBJ2-1, with 9 bases that match TRBD2. This CDR3 spans 15 amino acids. Germline lookup yields CDR1 SGHNT and CDR2 YYREEE (reference sequence). V trimming: 1 base; J trimming: 6 bases; junction bases outside the gene matches: 5. The CDR3 bases are TGTGCCAGCAGCTTGACTAGCGGGTCTGGCAATGAGCAGTTCTTC. Residues: CASSLTSGSGNEQFF.

V gene TRBV18 combines with J gene TRBJ2-5; D unresolved. This CDR3 spans 13 amino acids. Germline-derived CDR1 and CDR2 are KGHSH and LQKENI. Deletions cut 3 bases from V and 2 bases from J, with 7 bases between. This chain's CDR3 is CASSPPSQETQYF. CDR3 DNA sequence: TGTGCCAGCTCACCTCCCTCTCAAGAGACCCAGTACTTC.